Listed below are T cell receptor beta chains from one sample, sequenced in a study of metastatic and nonmetastatic thyroid tumors. TCRdb ran MiXCR on the PCR reads. The profile shows tens of thousands of clones, approximately 13% of them singletons. Material: tumor tissue. Receptors were obtained from a female donor with papillary thyroid cancer or a benign thyroid nodule (not recorded which). Some clones in this sample may be carry-over from other donors' samples. CDR3s include the opening cysteine and the closing phenylalanine or tryptophan. The order of the fields is CDR3 length, clone size, D gene, J gene, V gene, CDR3 protein, CDR3 DNA. The D gene is left open where the match is weak. Not every row has a clone size; where given, it reads once, few, many or a size class.

>14|many|-|TRBJ2-4|TRBV20-1
CSARDSGRVNIQYF
TGCAGTGCTAGAGATTCTGGCAGGGTGAACATTCAGTACTTC
>14|many|TRBD1|TRBJ2-5|TRBV7-2
CASSPGTGAETQYF
TGTGCCAGCAGTCCCGGGACAGGGGCAGAGACCCAGTACTTC
>15|many|-|TRBJ2-7|TRBV7-8
CASSFGAQSSYEQYF
TGTGCCAGCAGCTTTGGGGCGCAAAGCTCCTACGAGCAGTACTTC
>18|many|-|TRBJ2-7|TRBV11-2
CASSGVPWQGRPPYEQYF
TGTGCCAGCAGCGGCGTGCCTTGGCAGGGCCGTCCACCCTACGAGCAGTACTTC
>18|-|-|TRBJ2-7|TRBV7-8
CASSLANFIGRVPYEQYF
TGTGCCAGCAGCTTAGCGAATTTTATAGGGCGGGTCCCTTACGAGCAGTACTTC
>17|many|-|TRBJ1-5|TRBV4-1
CASSQGFPWGLNQPQHF
TGCGCCAGCAGCCAAGGTTTTCCTTGGGGTTTAAATCAGCCCCAGCATTTT
>14|many|-|TRBJ1-5|TRBV18
CASSLQGGDQPQHF
TGTGCCAGCTCTTTACAGGGCGGAGATCAGCCCCAGCATTTT
>17|many|-|TRBJ2-1|TRBV5-1
CASSRGSGDPRINEQFF
TGCGCCAGCAGCCGGGGGTCGGGAGACCCAAGAATCAATGAGCAGTTCTTC
>16|many|-|TRBJ1-5|TRBV6-1
CASSVHRTYSNQPQHF
TGTGCCAGCAGTGTACACAGAACCTATAGCAATCAGCCCCAGCATTTT
>16|many|TRBD1|TRBJ2-7|TRBV3-1
CASSQDNRDRFYEQYF
TGTGCCAGCAGCCAAGATAACCGGGACAGGTTCTACGAGCAGTACTTC
>14|-|TRBD2|TRBJ2-3|TRBV5-1
CASSRTSGTDTQYF
TGCGCCAGCTCGAGGACTAGCGGAACAGATACGCAGTATTTT
>13|many|-|TRBJ1-3|TRBV7-9
CASSWEPGNTIYF
TGTGCCAGCAGCTGGGAACCCGGAAACACCATATATTTT
>16|-|-|TRBJ1-6|TRBV7-8
CASSPGGWAVGSPLHF
TGTGCCAGCAGCCCCGGTGGGTGGGCAGTTGGCTCACCCCTCCACTTT
>13|many|-|TRBJ1-2|TRBV4-1
CASSQPAAGSYTF
TGCGCCAGCAGCCAGCCGGCGGCAGGGAGCTACACCTTC
>12|many|-|TRBJ2-7|TRBV27
CASSFGGLEQYF
TGTGCCAGCAGTTTTGGGGGCCTGGAGCAGTACTTC
>15|many|-|TRBJ1-5|TRBV12-3/TRBV12-4
CASSFRHFSNQPQHF
TGTGCCAGCAGTTTCCGACATTTTAGCAATCAGCCCCAGCATTTT
>19|many|-|TRBJ2-1|TRBV15
CATSRDPFSGLPTYNEQFF
TGTGCCACCAGCAGAGATCCTTTCAGCGGACTCCCGACCTACAATGAGCAGTTCTTC
>15|many|-|TRBJ2-7|TRBV18
CASSLGGGPTYEQYF
TGTGCCAGCTCACTAGGTGGAGGCCCCACCTACGAGCAGTACTTC
>14|many|-|TRBJ2-4|TRBV19
CASSAVPRENIQYF
TGTGCCAGTAGTGCCGTCCCGAGGGAAAACATTCAGTACTTC
>17|-|TRBD2|TRBJ2-2|TRBV6-5
CASSYLCTSGSWRELFF
TGTGCCAGCAGTTACTTGTGCACTAGCGGGAGTTGGAGGGAGCTGTTTTTT
>15|few|TRBD1|TRBJ2-3|TRBV12-3/TRBV12-4
CTSIRDRGRADTQYF
TGTACCAGCATCCGTGACAGGGGACGGGCAGATACGCAGTATTTT
>14|many|TRBD1|TRBJ1-3|TRBV5-1
CASSLTGAGNTIYF
TGCGCCAGCAGCCTTACAGGGGCTGGAAACACCATATATTTT
>13|many|-|TRBJ1-5|TRBV19
CASSTRPNQPQHF
TGTGCCAGTAGTACCAGACCCAATCAGCCCCAGCATTTT
>14|few|-|TRBJ1-5|TRBV6-4
CSSSENGQGQPQHF
TGTTCCAGCAGTGAAAACGGCCAGGGTCAGCCCCAGCATTTT
>16|many|-|TRBJ1-3|TRBV6-1
CASTATLPYTGNTIYF
TGTGCCAGCACCGCCACACTACCTTATACTGGAAACACCATATATTTT
>13|many|TRBD1|TRBJ2-7|TRBV6-2/TRBV6-3
CARTRTGLHEQYF
TGTGCCAGGACGAGGACAGGGCTCCACGAGCAGTACTTC
>17|-|TRBD1|TRBJ2-7|TRBV5-4
CASSSAHWDRGFYEQYF
TGTGCCAGCAGCTCTGCGCACTGGGACAGGGGCTTCTACGAGCAGTACTTC
>16|-|TRBD2|TRBJ2-2|TRBV11-1
CATGTSGMPTTGELFF
TGTGCCACCGGGACTAGCGGTATGCCGACCACCGGGGAGCTGTTTTTT
>13|many|-|TRBJ2-5|TRBV6-1
CASTHTGPETQYF
TGTGCCAGCACCCATACAGGGCCGGAGACCCAGTACTTC
>14|many|TRBD1|TRBJ2-2|TRBV20-1
CSATGTGITGELFF
TGCAGTGCAACCGGGACAGGAATTACCGGGGAGCTGTTTTTT
>15|many|TRBD2|TRBJ2-7|TRBV5-1
CASRSNTGGSYEQYF
TGCGCCAGCAGATCCAATACGGGGGGATCCTACGAGCAGTACTTC
>13|many|-|TRBJ2-1|TRBV7-2
CASSLGLLAEQFF
TGTGCCAGCAGCTTAGGACTCCTAGCTGAACAGTTCTTC
>14|-|-|TRBJ2-7|TRBV5-4
CASSPLPRGYGQYF
TGTGCCAGCAGCCCGCTTCCTAGAGGCTACGGGCAGTACTTC
>15|-|-|TRBJ1-3|TRBV2
CASSERTWTGNTLYF
TGTGCCAGCAGTGAAAGGACATGGACTGGAAACACCTTATATTTT
>15|many|-|TRBJ1-5|TRBV19
CASSIGVYSNQPQHF
TGTGCCAGTAGTATCGGCGTATATAGCAATCAGCCCCAGCATTTT
>14|many|TRBD1|TRBJ2-2|TRBV5-1
CASSLNRGTGELFF
TGCGCCAGCAGCCTAAACAGGGGAACCGGGGAGCTGTTTTTT
>11|-|-|TRBJ1-4|TRBV20-1
CSAGPREKLFF
TGCAGTGCGGGACCTAGGGAAAAACTGTTTTTT
>13|many|-|TRBJ2-2|TRBV10-1
CASSSGLTGELFF
TGCGCCAGCAGCAGCGGACTAACCGGGGAGCTGTTTTTT
>17|many|TRBD2|TRBJ2-3|TRBV7-2
CASSLARLAGVPDTQYF
TGTGCCAGCAGCTTAGCGCGTCTAGCGGGAGTCCCAGATACGCAGTATTTT
>13|many|-|TRBJ2-7|TRBV4-1
CASSHVNPLEQYF
TGCGCCAGCAGCCACGTGAACCCACTCGAGCAGTACTTC
>15|many|-|TRBJ2-2|TRBV11-2
CASSNSALNTGELFF
TGTGCCAGCAGTAACAGCGCTTTGAACACCGGGGAGCTGTTTTTT
>16|few|TRBD1|TRBJ1-1|TRBV6-6
CASSYPTDGQGSAAFF
TGTGCCAGCAGTTACCCCACGGATGGACAGGGGTCGGCAGCTTTCTTT
>12|many|-|TRBJ2-7|TRBV3-1
CASSRDFGEQYF
TGTGCCAGCAGCCGAGACTTTGGCGAGCAGTACTTC
>12|many|-|TRBJ1-1|TRBV11-3
CASSLVSYEAFF
TGTGCCAGCAGCTTAGTCTCCTATGAAGCTTTCTTT
>14|many|-|TRBJ2-5|TRBV12-3/TRBV12-4
CASSLQTAQETQYF
TGTGCCAGCAGTTTACAAACGGCTCAAGAGACCCAGTACTTC
>16|few|-|TRBJ1-5|TRBV28
CASSPSHRVGNQPQHF
TGTGCCAGCAGTCCTAGTCACAGGGTTGGCAATCAGCCCCAGCATTTT
>15|many|TRBD2|TRBJ2-7|TRBV5-1
CASSFLSSGRYEQYF
TGCGCCAGCAGCTTTTTGTCTAGCGGGAGGTACGAGCAGTACTTC
>14|-|-|TRBJ2-2|TRBV20-1
CSARKGIYTGELFF
TGCAGTGCTAGAAAGGGCATCTATACCGGGGAGCTGTTTTTT
>14|many|-|TRBJ2-1|TRBV28
CASSDRSSRNEQFF
TGTGCCAGCAGCGACAGGAGTAGCCGGAATGAGCAGTTCTTC
>18|-|-|TRBJ1-4|TRBV12-5
CASGLVLHGTSRDEKLFF
TGTGCTAGTGGTTTGGTACTCCACGGGACATCTAGGGATGAAAAACTGTTTTTT
>13|many|-|TRBJ1-6|TRBV30
CAWSTENNSPLHF
TGTGCCTGGAGTACGGAAAATAATTCACCCCTCCACTTT
>14|medium-sized|TRBD1|TRBJ1-5|TRBV20-1
CSASRDREVQPQHF
TGCAGTGCTAGTAGGGACAGGGAGGTACAGCCCCAGCATTTT
>16|-|TRBD2|TRBJ2-1|TRBV11-1
CASSLIAGVGNNEQFF
TGTGCCAGCAGCTTAATTGCGGGGGTGGGTAACAATGAGCAGTTCTTC
>15|-|-|TRBJ2-7|TRBV6-1
CASSPAAREVGEQYF
TGTGCCAGCAGTCCAGCCGCCAGGGAGGTCGGAGAGCAGTACTTC
>16|few|-|TRBJ2-7|TRBV28
CASSLGPGRISYEQYF
TGTGCCAGCAGTTTGGGACCGGGGCGTATCTCCTACGAGCAGTACTTC
>14|medium-sized|TRBD1|TRBJ2-2|TRBV12-3/TRBV12-4
CASNMGQATGELFF
TGTGCCAGCAATATGGGACAGGCCACCGGGGAGCTGTTTTTT
>14|once|TRBD1|TRBJ2-7|TRBV20-1
CSEARGQRANEQYF
TGCAGTGAAGCGAGGGGACAGAGGGCCAACGAGCAGTACTTC
>13|many|-|TRBJ1-1|TRBV6-1
CASSDTGRGEAFF
TGTGCCAGCAGTGATACAGGGAGGGGTGAAGCTTTCTTT
>13|many|TRBD2|TRBJ2-5|TRBV12-3/TRBV12-4
CASTPPGGETQYF
TGTGCCAGCACCCCACCCGGGGGGGAGACCCAGTACTTC
>15|many|-|TRBJ2-3|TRBV6-4
CASSDGGRFTDTQYF
TGTGCCAGCAGTGACGGTGGGCGGTTCACAGATACGCAGTATTTT